One sample yielded the 22 T cell receptor beta chains listed below, sequenced in a study of blood T cell repertoires in COVID-19. Assay used: immunoSEQ multiplex PCR; TCRdb lists only in-frame clones, some missing. This table holds 30,000 to 40,000 clones, about 88% found once. Sequencing was done on a sample of peripheral blood. The receptors come from a human donor in a cohort sampled during active COVID-19.

This sequence joins TRBV7-9 and TRBJ2-7, with 7 bases that match TRBD2. CDR3 length equals 11 residues. The V gene's germline CDR1 is SEHNR and CDR2 FQNEAQ (reference sequence). V lost 5 bases, J lost 5 bases, and 0 bases stayed unmatched. In nucleotides, the CDR3 is TGTGCCAGCAGCCGGGGGGACGAGCAGTACTTC. Translating it yields CASSRGDEQYF.

The genes are TRBV19 and TRBJ1-1, with D possibly being TRBD1 (6 bases). The CDR3 sequence is 13 residues long. Germline CDR1 and CDR2: LNHDA and SQIVND (reference sequence). V lost 9 bases and J lost 6, with 17 bases in between. CDR3 protein: CASDNGGAPEAFF. The CDR3 bases are TGTGCCAGCGACAATGGGGGGGCCCCTGAAGCTTTCTTT.

The chain employs TRBV3-1 (or the pseudogene TRBV3-2) and TRBJ2-2; a possible D gene is TRBD2 (6 bases). CDR1 is LGHDT and CDR2 is YNNKEL in the germline V gene (reference sequence). The CDR3 consists of 16 residues. V was pared by 2 bases and J by 1 base, with 11 bases between. The CDR3 DNA reads TGTGCCAGCAGCCAACGCCTGCGGGGGAACACCGGGGAGCTGTTTTTT. Encoded protein: CASSQRLRGNTGELFF.

This rearrangement joins TRBV7-9 to TRBJ2-3; weak D call: TRBD2 (6 bases). CDR3 length: 15 residues. Germline CDR1 and CDR2: SEHNR and FQNEAQ (reference sequence). With 5 bases removed from V and 6 bases from J, the gap between germline ends came to 18 bases. The CDR3 DNA sequence: TGTGCCAGCAGCCCAAAGCTAAGACTAGGTGATACGCAGTATTTT. It encodes CASSPKLRLGDTQYF.

CDR3 DNA sequence: TGTGCCAGCAGCTTGGGGACAGGGTTGAACACTGAAGCTTTCTTT. It encodes CASSLGTGLNTEAFF. The chain uses TRBV5-4 and TRBJ1-1; 8 nucleotides match TRBD1. Germline V gene data show CDR1 as SGHNT and CDR2 as YYREEE (reference sequence). The CDR3 contains 15 residues. Unmatched junction bases numbered 1, after V lost 0 bases and J lost 0 bases.

The rearrangement joins TRBV28 to TRBJ1-2; 9 nucleotides agree with TRBD1. Germline V lookup: CDR1 MDHEN, CDR2 SYDVKM. V lost 5 bases and J lost 7; bases outside the gene matches: 8. This CDR3 has 14 amino acids. The CDR3 here is CASSPGQGRGGYTF. The CDR3 DNA sequence: TGTGCCAGCAGTCCCGGACAGGGGCGGGGTGGCTACACCTTC.

In its sample, this clone was seen a few times. The chain joins TRBV11-2 to TRBJ2-3; 15 nucleotides agree with TRBD2. The V segment lost 5 bases and the J segment 4 bases; nucleotides outside the gene matches: 4. The germline V gene has CDR1 SGHAT and CDR2 FQNNGV. The CDR3 has 16 amino acids. In nucleotides, the CDR3 is TGTGCCAGCAGCCGGACTAGCGGGGGGGTAGCAGATACGCAGTATTTT. It codes for CASSRTSGGVADTQYF.

This chain links TRBV5-1 with TRBJ2-7, with D possibly matching TRBD1 (6 bases). This CDR3 spans 15 amino acids. The germline gives CDR1 SGHRS, CDR2 YFSETQ. Trimming took off 4 bases at V and 1 base at J, with 15 bases between the two ends. CDR3 protein: CASSDTGSLSYEQYF. CDR3 DNA: TGCGCCAGCAGCGATACAGGGTCGCTGTCCTACGAGCAGTACTTC. The full variable domain, rest sourced from reference TRBV5-1 and TRBJ2-7, is KAGVTQTPRYLIKTRGQQVTLSCSPISGHRSVSWYQQTPGQGLQFLFEYFSETQRNKGNFPGRFSGRQFSNSRSEMNVSTLELGDSALYLCASSDTGSLSYEQYFGPGTRLTVT.

The chain is built from TRBV6-1 and TRBJ1-2; D may be TRBD1 (5 bases). The CDR3 is 14 residues long. Trimming removed 1 base at V and 4 bases at J, with 10 bases between. Germline loops: CDR1 MNHNS, CDR2 SASEGT. CDR3 coding DNA: TGTGCCAGCAGTGAAGGGGACGGGGGCTATGGCTACACCTTC. This sequence encodes CASSEGDGGYGYTF.

This chain links TRBV5-1 with TRBJ1-1; D ambiguous. V was clipped by 0 bases and J by 5 bases, with 17 bases between them. Looked up from germline, CDR1 is SGHRS and CDR2 is YFSETQ. This CDR3 has 16 residues. The CDR3, as DNA: TGCGCCAGCAGCTTGGGACTCCGGGAGGGAAGTACTGAAGCTTTCTTT. Protein product: CASSLGLREGSTEAFF.

The V call is TRBV30, the J call TRBJ2-5, with 10 nucleotides matching TRBD2. With V trimmed by 2 bases and J by 9 bases, 9 bases remained unmatched. Germline values: CDR1 GTSNPN, CDR2 SVGIG (reference sequence). There are 14 residues in the CDR3. This CDR3 is CAWSLLAGQTAQYF. The CDR3 nucleotides read TGTGCCTGGAGTTTACTAGCGGGGCAAACGGCCCAGTACTTC.

This clone was seen a few times. This chain connects TRBV6-6 to TRBJ2-7; 7 bases line up with TRBD1. Trimming cost V 6 bases and J 6 bases; bases outside gene matches: 5. The CDR3 sequence is 12 residues long. Germline V CDR1 and CDR2: MNHNY, SVGAGI (reference sequence). The CDR3 region has the DNA TGTGCCAGCAGCTCATCAGGGGGCGAGCAGTACTTC. This sequence encodes CASSSSGGEQYF.

This chain links TRBV5-1 with TRBJ2-1, with 10 nucleotides matching TRBD2. V dropped 3 bases and J dropped 9; count of bases not matched to a gene: 12. The CDR3 extends over 16 amino acids. Germline-derived CDR1 and CDR2 are SGHRS and YFSETQ. For the CDR3, the DNA is TGCGCCAGCAGCTCCACTTCAGCGGGGGGGCTTGGTGAGCAGTTCTTC. This encodes CASSSTSAGGLGEQFF.

The rearrangement joins TRBV9 to TRBJ2-1; 7 bases map to TRBD1. The CDR3 spans 15 residues. Looked up from germline, CDR1 is SGDLS and CDR2 is YYNGEE. Trimming took 4 bases from V and 4 from J; bases not matched to a gene: 8. This CDR3 reads CASSPRDRTYNEQFF. For the CDR3, the DNA is TGTGCCAGCAGCCCCCGGGACAGAACTTACAATGAGCAGTTCTTC.

A single count supports this clone. This sequence joins TRBV3-1 (or the pseudogene TRBV3-2) and TRBJ2-1, with TRBD1 identical over 7 bases. Trimming took 1 base from V and 9 from J; bases not matched to a gene: 6. Per germline, CDR1 LGHDT and CDR2 YNNKEL (reference sequence). This CDR3 spans 14 amino acids. DNA for the CDR3: TGTGCCAGCAGCCAAGGGTACAGGGGCGGTGAGCAGTTCTTC. Protein product: CASSQGYRGGEQFF.

This clone appeared a single time. This chain uses TRBV12-3 or TRBV12-4 with TRBJ1-5; 8 bases match TRBD1. This CDR3 has 13 residues. V was pared by 5 bases and J by 9 bases, with 6 bases of the junction left unmatched. Here the CDR3 DNA reads TGTGCCAGCAGTCGAGGACAGGGCGGGCCCCAGCATTTT. Protein product: CASSRGQGGPQHF.

The chain has TRBV9 and TRBJ1-2, with TRBD1 matching over 9 bases. CDR3 length equals 15 residues. CDR1 is SGDLS and CDR2 is YYNGEE in the germline V gene. V was clipped by 0 bases and J by 4 bases; unmatched bases: 4. The CDR3 DNA sequence: TGTGCCAGCAGCGTAGATGGGACAGGGATCTATGGCTACACCTTC. It specifies CASSVDGTGIYGYTF.

This clone was seen a single time. The V call is TRBV23-1, the J call TRBJ2-7; 8 nucleotides line up with TRBD1. TRBV23-1 belongs to the ORF category, with a function that is uncertain. There are 16 residues in the CDR3. V shed 0 bases and J 5 bases; nucleotides not matched to a gene: 9. The CDR3 sequence is CASSQSLDRVFNEQYF. The CDR3 coding sequence is TGCGCCAGCAGTCAATCGTTGGACAGGGTCTTCAACGAGCAGTACTTC.

V gene TRBV6-4 combines with J gene TRBJ2-1, with 11 bases lining up with TRBD2. Trimming cost V 0 bases and J 6 bases; bases outside gene matches: 1. In germline, CDR1 is MRHNA, CDR2 SNTAGT. The CDR3 sequence is 15 residues long. The CDR3 reads CASSDSSGGANEQFF. CDR3 in DNA: TGTGCCAGCAGTGACTCTAGCGGGGGGGCCAATGAGCAGTTCTTC.

The rearrangement joins TRBV5-5 to TRBJ1-2, with 8 bases matching TRBD1. The CDR3 has 16 amino acids. CDR1 SGHKS and CDR2 YYEKEE come from the germline V gene (reference sequence). Unmatched junction bases numbered 9, after V lost 1 base and J lost 4 bases. CDR3 DNA: TGTGCCAGCAGCTTGTCCGGACAGGGAACGAGCTATGGCTACACCTTC. The encoded protein is CASSLSGQGTSYGYTF. Together with reference TRBV5-5 and TRBJ1-2, the CDR3 gives the full variable domain: DAGVTQSPTHLIKTRGQQVTLRCSPISGHKSVSWYQQVLGQGPQFIFQYYEKEERGRGNFPDRFSARQFPNYSSELNVNALLLGDSALYLCASSLSGQGTSYGYTFGSGTRLTVV.

The rearrangement uses TRBV5-6 and TRBJ2-5; D might be TRBD1 (5 bases). V was cut by 4 bases and J by 5 bases, with 27 bases left in between. Looked up from germline, CDR1 is SGHDT and CDR2 is YYEEEE. The CDR3 loop spans 18 amino acids. The CDR3 loop is CASSRPQGYSPSGETQYF. CDR3 DNA sequence: TGTGCCAGCAGCCGGCCCCAAGGCTACTCCCCCTCAGGGGAGACCCAGTACTTC.

This clone has more than one count but fewer than ten. The CDR3 sequence: CASSRNSGTENYGYTF. Here the CDR3 DNA reads TGTGCCAGTAGTAGAAACTCCGGGACAGAAAACTATGGCTACACCTTC. The chain carries TRBV19 and TRBJ1-2; 7 bases map to TRBD1. The J segment lost 2 bases and the V segment lost 4 bases, leaving 10 bases of the junction unmatched. Per germline, CDR1 LNHDA and CDR2 SQIVND (reference sequence). The CDR3 is 16 amino acids.